These 9 T cell receptor beta chains originate from one sample sequenced in a study of cytomegalovirus exposure and HLA in healthy donors. Primers: 60 Vbeta forward and 13 Jbeta reverse. Assay: immunoSEQ multiplex PCR; the TCRdb copy retains only in-frame clones and omits some. This table holds about 170,000 clones, approximately 80% found once. Sequencing input: PBMCs. Source of these receptors: a young man in good health and CMV-seropositive.

The CDR3 region is CASSTRQGVSGANVLTF. The CDR3, as DNA: TGTGCCAGCAGCACCCGACAGGGGGTCTCTGGGGCCAACGTCCTGACTTTC. The V and J genes are TRBV11-2 and TRBJ2-6, with 9 bases aligning to TRBD1. The CDR3 extends over 17 amino acids. Germline CDR1 and CDR2: SGHAT and FQNNGV. Trimming at V came to 5 bases and at J to 0 bases, leaving 5 bases not matched to a gene.

This chain links TRBV27 with TRBJ1-5, with D possibly matching TRBD1 (5 bases). Per germline, CDR1 MNHEY and CDR2 SMNVEV (reference sequence). V lost 3 bases to trimming and J lost 7 bases, with 13 bases between them. This CDR3 contains 14 residues. In DNA form, the CDR3 reads TGTGCCAGCAGTTTGTCTAGGGGTGAACAGCCCCAGCATTTT. Translated: CASSLSRGEQPQHF.

The rearrangement uses TRBV12-5 and TRBJ2-1; no definite D call. Germline-derived CDR1 and CDR2 are LGHNT and FRNRAP. The V end lost 2 bases, the J end lost 0 bases, and 2 bases lay between the germline ends. The length of the CDR3 is 13 residues. The CDR3 DNA is TGTGCTAGTGGTTTGTACTCCTACAATGAGCAGTTCTTC. Its protein product is CASGLYSYNEQFF.

V and J are TRBV21-1 and TRBJ1-2; the table calls TRBD1, which could not be checked here. TRBV21-1 represents a pseudogene. The CDR3 runs 10 residues. Here the CDR3 reads CASKPGQGPF. CDR3 bases: TGTGCCAGCAAGCCGGGACAGGGACCCTTC.

V and J are TRBV11-3 and TRBJ2-3; D gene uncertain. This CDR3 contains 16 residues. Trimming left V 5 bases short and J 1 base short, with 16 bases between. CDR1 is SGHNT, CDR2 YENEEA, per germline. The CDR3 protein is CASSLRQVDGTDTQYF. The CDR3 region has the DNA TGTGCCAGCAGCCTACGCCAGGTGGATGGCACAGATACGCAGTATTTT. Using reference TRBV11-3 and TRBJ2-3 for the parts outside the CDR3, the full variable domain is EAGVVQSPRYKIIEKKQPVAFWCNPISGHNTLYWYLQNLGQGPELLIRYENEEAVDDSQLPKDRFSAERLKGVDSTLKIQPAELGDSAVYLCASSLRQVDGTDTQYFGPGTRLTVL.

This chain joins TRBV15 and TRBJ2-1, with 9 bases identical to TRBD2. J was trimmed by 4 bases and V by 0 bases; bases with no gene match: 10. This CDR3 contains 18 residues. Germline lookup yields CDR1 LNHNV and CDR2 YYDKDF (reference sequence). The CDR3, as DNA: TGTGCCACCAGCAGAGATTTTCAAGCGGGAGGCTGGTACAATGAGCAGTTCTTC. It encodes CATSRDFQAGGWYNEQFF.

This clone showed up just a few times. The chain is built from TRBV5-4 and TRBJ2-3; D gene ambiguous. This CDR3 is 13 amino acids long. Trimming stripped 6 bases from V and 0 bases from J, with 8 bases between. CDR1 is SGHNT, CDR2 YYREEE, per germline (reference sequence). CDR3 nucleotides: TGTGCCAGCACCACCACTAGCACAGATACGCAGTATTTT. It is translated as CASTTTSTDTQYF.

V usage is TRBV10-2 and J usage is TRBJ1-4, with D unresolved. Germline V gives CDR1 WSHSY, CDR2 SAAADI. The CDR3 is 15 residues long. V was trimmed by 3 bases and J by 1 base, leaving 9 bases between them. The CDR3, as DNA: TGCGCCAGCAGTGAAGTCGGCGGAACTAATGAAAAACTGTTTTTT. This sequence encodes CASSEVGGTNEKLFF.

The table lists this clone with a count of one. The J gene is TRBJ2-7, the V gene TRBV5-1; 8 bases align to TRBD1. CDR1 is SGHRS and CDR2 is YFSETQ in the germline V gene. The V and J ends lost 0 bases and 0 bases, in that order; junction bases with no gene match: 5. CDR3 size: 16 residues. CDR3 sequence reads: CASSLGGTGDSYEQYF. The CDR3 region has the DNA TGCGCCAGCAGCTTGGGGGGGACAGGAGACTCCTACGAGCAGTACTTC.